Following are 2 T cell receptor beta chains from one sample sequenced in a study of technical replicates of blood from a few donors (dated by TCRdb to 2016 to 2017). Library preparation employed the immunoSEQ multiplex PCR assay. Drawn from immuneACCESS, this table holds only the in-frame rearrangements with V and J called that TCRdb kept. Clones are partly lost; checked studies trace under half to an unresolved V gene and leave the rest unexplained. Within this sample are 60,000 to 65,000 clones, with around 87% of them counted one time only. 4.5% to 6% of the sample lies in the top ten. Input material: PBMCs. The receptors stem from a human donor in good health. Some clones in this sample may be carry-over from other donors' samples.

The rearrangement joins TRBV18 to TRBJ2-7; 8 bases agree with TRBD1. V was pared by 3 bases and J by 7 bases, with 5 bases of the junction left unmatched. This CDR3 contains 13 residues. Germline-derived CDR1 and CDR2 are KGHSH and LQKENI. The CDR3 loop reads CASSPDRGVEQYF. The CDR3 region has the DNA TGTGCCAGCTCACCTGACAGGGGCGTGGAGCAGTACTTC. The whole variable domain, filled in from reference TRBV18 and TRBJ2-7, reads NAGVMQNPRHLVRRRGQEARLRCSPMKGHSHVYWYRQLPEEGLKFMVYLQKENIIDESGMPKERFSAEFPKEGPSILRIQQVVRGDSAAYFCASSPDRGVEQYFGPGTRLTVT.

For the CDR3, the DNA is TGTGCCAGCAGCGTACCGGGACAGGGAGATTTGTACTTC. Residues: CASSVPGQGDLYF. The V call is TRBV7-3, the J call TRBJ2-5; TRBD1 matches at 9 bases. The germline gives CDR1 SGHTA, CDR2 FQGTGA. J gave up 13 bases and V 5 bases, and 11 bases lay outside the gene matches. The CDR3 length is 13 residues.